This TCR beta chain originates from a study of cytomegalovirus exposure and HLA in healthy donors. This clone was seen more than once but under ten times. The study ran its PCR with 60 Vbeta and 13 Jbeta primers. The data were produced by immunoSEQ multiplex PCR, yet TCRdb's version contains in-frame clones alone and is incomplete. The sample gives 40,000 or so clones, 50% to 75% of which show up once; about 8.7% is in the top ten. The sequenced sample consisted of PBMCs. This receptor was obtained from a human donor in good health.

The DNA for the CDR3 is TGTGCCAGCAGTTTAAGGACAGGGACTAACTATGGCTACACCTTC. Protein sequence: CASSLRTGTNYGYTF. This chain connects TRBV28 to TRBJ1-2; 8 bases are a match to TRBD1. The germline gives CDR1 MDHEN, CDR2 SYDVKM. The CDR3 length is 15 residues. Trimming removed 2 bases from V and 0 bases from J; junction bases left unmatched: 2.